A selection of T cell receptor beta chains follows, all from one sample in a study of tumor and adjacent non-tumor tissue in lung cancer. In TCRdb, the multiplex PCR reads were re-called with MiXCR into one record per CDR3 protein. The table records 60,000 to 85,000 distinct CDR3 sequences, approximately 73% of them present only once. The specimen sequenced was lung tumor tissue. These receptor sequences come from a man in his 60s with non-small cell lung cancer. The CDR3 runs from the conserved cysteine through the conserved F or W. D genes are given only for firm matches. The size of a clone is reported for some rows only, either as once, few or many, or as a class for expanded clones.

TRBJ2-1 - TRBV20-1 15 - CNAHPTHSSYSEQFF TGCAATGCCCACCCGACTCACAGCTCCTACAGTGAGCAGTTCTTC
TRBJ1-5 - TRBV2 13 TRBD1 CASRGHPGQLQHF TGTGCCAGCAGAGGGCACCCGGGACAGCTCCAGCATTTT
TRBJ1-5 - TRBV20-1 16 - CSAFNQTGDSNQPKHF TGTAGTGCTTTTAACCAGACAGGTGATAGCAATCAGCCCAAGCATTTT
TRBJ2-1 - TRBV10-3 14 - CAISERPTSYEQFF TGTGCCATCAGTGAGAGGCCTACTAGCTATGAGCAGTTCTTC
TRBJ2-7 once TRBV28 15 TRBD1 CASSSDRGFFCEQYF TGTGCCAGCAGTTCGGACAGGGGGTTTTTCTGCGAGCAGTACTTC
TRBJ1-1 - TRBV29-1 15 TRBD1 CNVGYRGAPSTEAFF TGCAATGTGGGGTACAGGGGGGCGCCGAGCACTGAAGCTTTCTTT
TRBJ2-5 - TRBV11-3 14 TRBD2 CASSPSGAREAQYF TGTGCCAGCAGTCCTAGCGGGGCCAGGGAGGCCCAGTACTTC
TRBJ2-1 - TRBV5-1 15 - CASSLEGIRDNEQFF TGCGCCAGCAGCTTAGAGGGGATCCGCGACAATGAGCAGTTCTTC
TRBJ2-1 - TRBV20-1 14 TRBD2 CSARDQQTSYKQFF TGCAGTGCTAGAGATCAACAGACTAGCTATAAGCAGTTCTTT
TRBJ2-7 - TRBV29-1 14 TRBD1 CSVRAGTGRNKLYF TGCAGCGTCAGAGCCGGGACAGGGCGCAACAAGCTGTACTTC
TRBJ2-1 - TRBV6-5 15 - CASSYSSGGYNEQFF TGTGCCAGCAGTTACAGTAGCGGAGGATACAATGAGCAGTTCTTC
TRBJ2-3 few TRBV6-2/TRBV6-3 20 - CASSYPRPGVAGVGLDTQYF TGTGCCAGTAGTTACCCCCGACCGGGAGTAGCAGGAGTAGGGCTAGATACGCAGTATTTT
TRBJ1-1 - TRBV20-1 15 - CSAKVYLELNTEAFF TGTAGTGCTAAAGTTTACCTCGAGTTGAACACTGAAGCTTTCTTT
TRBJ2-1 once TRBV10-2 19 TRBD2 CASLSTGPLAGESYNEQFF TGCGCCAGCCTTTCGACAGGTCCACTAGCGGGCGAGAGTTACAATGAGCAGTTCTTC
TRBJ1-1 - TRBV6-6 15 TRBD1 CASSYFETGTTEAFF TGTGCCAGCAGTTACTTTGAGACAGGGACCACTGAGGCTTTCTTT
TRBJ2-1 many TRBV6-6 15 TRBD1 CASSFLGTGFFEQFF TGTGCCAGCAGTTTCCTTGGGACAGGGTTTTTCGAGCAGTTCTTC
TRBJ1-5 once TRBV6-1 15 - CASSEAGGLNRPQHF TGTGCCAGTAGTGAAGCTGGGGGGTTGAATCGGCCCCAGCATTTT
TRBJ2-2 - TRBV29-1 13 - CSAEGDNTGELLF TGTAGCGCGGAGGGGGATAACACCGGGGAGCTGCTTTTT
TRBJ2-3 few TRBV6-2/TRBV6-3 13 - CACIGSSTDMQYF TGTGCCTGTATCGGGAGTAGCACAGATATGCAATATTTT
TRBJ2-2 - TRBV29-1 13 - CSVKTGGVGDLFF TGCAGCGTAAAAACAGGAGGAGTCGGGGACCTGTTTTTT
TRBJ2-7 - TRBV30 13 - CAWAGGAGREQYF TGTGCCTGGGCAGGGGGGGCCGGACGCGAGCAGTACTTC
TRBJ2-2 - TRBV6-2/TRBV6-3 15 - CANSSSGRNTGELSF TGTGCCAACAGTTCAAGCGGGCGAAACACCGGGGAGCTGTCTTTT
TRBJ2-7 - TRBV20-1 11 - CSTENSYEQYF TGCAGCACGGAGAACAGCTACGAGCAGTACTTC
TRBJ1-1 - TRBV6-5 18 TRBD1 CASSYQGVRDSMNTEAFF TGTGCCAGCAGTTACCAGGGCGTCCGGGACAGCATGAACACTGAAGCTTTCTTT
TRBJ2-1 - TRBV5-1 13 - CASSLEDSNEQFF TGCGCCAGCAGCTTGGAGGACAGCAATGAGCAGTTCTTC
TRBJ2-1 once TRBV20-1 16 TRBD1 CGARDQGQGPYDEQFF TGCGGTGCTAGAGATCAAGGACAGGGGCCCTACGATGAGCAGTTCTTC
TRBJ2-3 - TRBV20-1 14 - CSTGPQVNTDTQYF TGCAGTACTGGACCCCAGGTTAACACAGATACGCAGTATTTT
TRBJ2-1 once TRBV29-1 17 TRBD2 CGVEGGLAGGRGNEQFF TGCGGCGTCGAAGGTGGACTAGCGGGAGGTCGGGGAAATGAGCAGTTCTTC
TRBJ2-6 - TRBV24-1 16 - CASGPNKESGANVPTF TGTGCCTCTGGGCCGAACAAGGAGTCTGGGGCCAACGTCCCGACTTTC
TRBJ1-5 many TRBV6-1 11 - CASSNNQPQHF TGTGCCAGCAGTAACAATCAGCCCCAGCATTTT
TRBJ1-2 many TRBV20-1 12 - CSATWRADGYTF TGCAGTGCGACCTGGAGGGCTGATGGCTACACCTTC
TRBJ2-1 - TRBV12-3/TRBV12-4 15 - CAISFPQQDHNVQFF TGTGCCATCAGTTTCCCTCAGCAGGACCACAATGTGCAGTTCTTC
TRBJ1-2 - TRBV7-8 15 - CACGKPNRRRYGYTF TGTGCCTGCGGGAAACCGAACAGGCGCCGGTATGGCTACACCTTC
TRBJ2-5 once TRBV28 16 TRBD2 CASSFWTSGMEETQYF TGTGCCAGCAGTTTTTGGACTAGCGGGATGGAAGAGACCCAGTACTTC
TRBJ1-5 - TRBV20-1 12 - CSARTGDQPQHF TGCAGTGCTAGAACAGGCGATCAGCCACAGCATTTT
TRBJ2-7 - TRBV20-1 15 - CSVREAGGQGREQYF TGCAGTGTTAGAGAGGCTGGAGGGCAGGGGAGAGAGCAGTACTTC
TRBJ1-1 - TRBV20-1 14 - CSTRNGQDTTEAFF TGCAGTACTAGAAACGGGCAAGATACAACTGAAGCTTTCTTT
TRBJ2-1 - TRBV12-3/TRBV12-4 15 TRBD2 CTSSFPQRDHDEQFF TGTACCAGCAGTTTCCCTCAGCGGGACCATGATGAGCAGTTCTTC
TRBJ2-3 few TRBV20-1 12 - CSARGHVDTQYF TGCAGTGCTAGGGGGCATGTAGACACGCAGTATTTT
TRBJ2-7 - TRBV20-1 14 TRBD2 CSITSGSSSYEQYF TGCAGTATCACAAGCGGGAGCAGTTCCTACGAGCAGTACTTC
TRBJ2-2 - TRBV28 17 TRBD2 CANSLPGLARTTGELFF TGTGCCAACAGCTTACCGGGACTAGCAAGGACGACCGGGGAGCTGTTTTTT
TRBJ2-3 many TRBV28 16 TRBD2 CASSLRGSGSTDTQYF TGTGCCAGCAGTTTACGGGGTAGCGGGAGTACCGATACGCAGTATTTT
TRBJ1-1 once TRBV24-1 14 - CATRGGSGSTEAFF TGTGCCACCAGGGGAGGATCGGGAAGCACTGAAGCTTTCTTT